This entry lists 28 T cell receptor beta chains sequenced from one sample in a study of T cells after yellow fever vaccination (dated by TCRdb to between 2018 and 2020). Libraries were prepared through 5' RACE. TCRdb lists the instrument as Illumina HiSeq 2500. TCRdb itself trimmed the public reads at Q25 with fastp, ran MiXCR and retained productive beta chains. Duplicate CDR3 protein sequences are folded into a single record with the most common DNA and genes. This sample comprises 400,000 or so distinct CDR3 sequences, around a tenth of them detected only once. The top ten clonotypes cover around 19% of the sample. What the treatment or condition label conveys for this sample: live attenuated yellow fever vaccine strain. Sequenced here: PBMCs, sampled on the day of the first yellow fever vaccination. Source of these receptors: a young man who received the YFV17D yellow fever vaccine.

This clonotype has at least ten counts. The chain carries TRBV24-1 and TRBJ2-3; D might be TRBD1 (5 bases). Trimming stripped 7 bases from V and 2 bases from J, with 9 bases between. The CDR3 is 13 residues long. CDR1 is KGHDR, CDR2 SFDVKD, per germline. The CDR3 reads CATRDRSTDTQYF. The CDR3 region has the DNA TGTGCCACCAGAGACAGATCCACAGATACGCAGTATTTT.

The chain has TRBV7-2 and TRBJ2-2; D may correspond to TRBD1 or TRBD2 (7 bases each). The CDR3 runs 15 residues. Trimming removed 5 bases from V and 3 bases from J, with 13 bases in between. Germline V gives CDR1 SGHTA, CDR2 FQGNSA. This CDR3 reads CASSPGGLYTGELFF. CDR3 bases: TGTGCCAGCAGCCCAGGGGGACTATACACCGGGGAGCTGTTTTTT.

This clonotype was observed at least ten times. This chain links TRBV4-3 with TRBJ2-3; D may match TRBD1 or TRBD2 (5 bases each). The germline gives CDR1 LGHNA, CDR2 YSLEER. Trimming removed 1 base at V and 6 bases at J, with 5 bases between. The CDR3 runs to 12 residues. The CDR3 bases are TGCGCCAGCAGCCAAGGGGGGGATACGCAGTATTTT. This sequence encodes CASSQGGDTQYF.

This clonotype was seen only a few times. The CDR3 region has the DNA TGTGCCAGCAGCTTGGGACAGGTGACAGGGAACGCCAATGAGCAGTTCTTC. It translates to CASSLGQVTGNANEQFF. The genes are TRBV5-4 and TRBJ2-1, with 7 bases identical to TRBD1. Germline lookup yields CDR1 SGHNT and CDR2 YYREEE (reference sequence). With V trimmed by 0 bases and J by 6 bases, 12 bases remained unmatched. The CDR3 length is 17 residues.

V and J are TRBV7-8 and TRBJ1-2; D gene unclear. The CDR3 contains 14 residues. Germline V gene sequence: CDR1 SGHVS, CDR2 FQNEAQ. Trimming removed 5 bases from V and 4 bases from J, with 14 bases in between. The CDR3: CASSQANGVYGYTF. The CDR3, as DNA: TGTGCCAGCAGCCAAGCGAACGGGGTCTATGGCTACACCTTC.

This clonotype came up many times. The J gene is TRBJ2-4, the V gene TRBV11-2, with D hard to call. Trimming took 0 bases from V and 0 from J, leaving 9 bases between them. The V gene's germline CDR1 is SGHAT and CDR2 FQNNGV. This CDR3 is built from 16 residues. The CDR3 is CASSLDRALAKNIQYF. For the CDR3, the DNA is TGTGCCAGCAGCTTAGATCGGGCGCTAGCCAAAAACATTCAGTACTTC.

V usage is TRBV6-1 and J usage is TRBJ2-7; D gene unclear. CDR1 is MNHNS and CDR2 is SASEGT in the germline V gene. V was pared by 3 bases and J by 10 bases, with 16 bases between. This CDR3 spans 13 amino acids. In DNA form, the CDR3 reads TGTGCCAGCAGTGAGTGGCCAGCCCAAAATCAGTACGTC. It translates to CASSEWPAQNQYV.

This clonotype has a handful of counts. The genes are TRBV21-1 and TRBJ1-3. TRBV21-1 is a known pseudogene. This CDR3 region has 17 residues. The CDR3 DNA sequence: TGTGCCAGCAGCAACGAGTCGGGAGAAGACTCTGGAAACACCATATATTTT. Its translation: CASSNESGEDSGNTIYF.

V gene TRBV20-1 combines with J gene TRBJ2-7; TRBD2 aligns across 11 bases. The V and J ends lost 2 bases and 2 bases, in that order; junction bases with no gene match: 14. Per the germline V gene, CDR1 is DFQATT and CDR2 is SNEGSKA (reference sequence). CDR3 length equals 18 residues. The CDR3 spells CSARPRVLASGGPYEQYV. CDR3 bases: TGCAGTGCTAGACCGCGGGTGTTGGCTAGCGGGGGGCCCTACGAGCAGTACGTC.

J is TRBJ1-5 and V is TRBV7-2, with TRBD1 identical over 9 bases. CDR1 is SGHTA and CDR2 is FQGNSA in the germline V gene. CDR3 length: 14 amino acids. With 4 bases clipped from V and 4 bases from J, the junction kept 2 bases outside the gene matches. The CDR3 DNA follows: TGTGCCAGCAGCTGGGACAGGGTTAATCAGCCCCAGCATTTT. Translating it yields CASSWDRVNQPQHF.

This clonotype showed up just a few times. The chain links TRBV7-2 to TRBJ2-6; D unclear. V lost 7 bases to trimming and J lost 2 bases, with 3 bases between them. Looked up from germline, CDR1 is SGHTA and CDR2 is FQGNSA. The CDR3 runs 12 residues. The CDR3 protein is CASTPGANVLTF. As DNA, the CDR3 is TGTGCCAGCACCCCTGGGGCCAACGTCCTGACTTTC.

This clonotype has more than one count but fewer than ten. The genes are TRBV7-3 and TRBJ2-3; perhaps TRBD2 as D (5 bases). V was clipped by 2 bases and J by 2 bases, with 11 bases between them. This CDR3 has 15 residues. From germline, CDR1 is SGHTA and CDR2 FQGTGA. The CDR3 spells CASSLFPGYTDTQYF. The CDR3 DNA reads TGTGCCAGCAGCTTATTCCCGGGATACACAGATACGCAGTATTTT.

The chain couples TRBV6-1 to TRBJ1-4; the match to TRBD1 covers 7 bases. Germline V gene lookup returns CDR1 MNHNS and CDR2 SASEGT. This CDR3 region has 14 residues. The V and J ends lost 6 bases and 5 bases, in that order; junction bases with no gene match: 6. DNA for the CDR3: TGTGCCAGCAGCATAACAGGGGAAAATGAAAAACTGTTTTTT. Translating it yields CASSITGENEKLFF.

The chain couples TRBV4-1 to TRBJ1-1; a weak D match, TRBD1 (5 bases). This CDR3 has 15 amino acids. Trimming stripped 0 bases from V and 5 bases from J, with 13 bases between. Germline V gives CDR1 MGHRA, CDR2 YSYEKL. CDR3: CASSQDTVGATEAFF. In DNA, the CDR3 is TGCGCCAGCAGCCAAGATACGGTAGGGGCTACTGAAGCTTTCTTT.

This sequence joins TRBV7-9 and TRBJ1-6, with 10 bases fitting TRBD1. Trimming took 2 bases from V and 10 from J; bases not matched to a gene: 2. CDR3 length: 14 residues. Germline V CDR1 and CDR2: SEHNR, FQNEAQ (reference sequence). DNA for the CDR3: TGTGCCAGCAGCTTAATGGGACAGGGGTCACCCCTCCACTTT. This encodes CASSLMGQGSPLHF.

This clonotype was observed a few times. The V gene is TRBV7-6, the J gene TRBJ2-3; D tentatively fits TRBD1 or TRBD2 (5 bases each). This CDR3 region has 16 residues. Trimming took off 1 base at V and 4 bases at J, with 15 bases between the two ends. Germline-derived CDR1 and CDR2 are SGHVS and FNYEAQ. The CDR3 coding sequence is TGTGCCAGCAGCTTAGAATCCTGGCAGGGACCAGATACGCAGTATTTT. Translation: CASSLESWQGPDTQYF.

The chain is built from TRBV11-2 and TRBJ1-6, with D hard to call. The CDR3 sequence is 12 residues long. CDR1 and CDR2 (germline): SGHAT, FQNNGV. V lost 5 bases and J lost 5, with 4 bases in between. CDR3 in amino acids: CASSKNNSPLHF. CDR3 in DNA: TGTGCCAGCAGCAAAAATAATTCACCCCTCCACTTT.

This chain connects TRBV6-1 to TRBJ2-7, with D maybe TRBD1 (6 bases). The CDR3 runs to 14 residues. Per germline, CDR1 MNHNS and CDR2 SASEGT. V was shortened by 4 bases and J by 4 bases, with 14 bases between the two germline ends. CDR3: CASSANQGYYEQYF. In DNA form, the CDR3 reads TGTGCCAGCAGTGCCAATCAGGGGTATTACGAGCAGTACTTC.

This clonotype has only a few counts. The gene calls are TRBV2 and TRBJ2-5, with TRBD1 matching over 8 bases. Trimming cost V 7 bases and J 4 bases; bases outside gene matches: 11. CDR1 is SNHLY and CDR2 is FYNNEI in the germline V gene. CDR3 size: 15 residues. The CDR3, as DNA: TGTGCCAGCAAAACCGGGACAGGCAGCTTAGAGACCCAGTACTTC. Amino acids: CASKTGTGSLETQYF. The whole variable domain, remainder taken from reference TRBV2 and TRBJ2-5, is EPEVTQTPSHQVTQMGQEVILRCVPISNHLYFYWYRQILGQKVEFLVSFYNNEISEKSEIFDDQFSVERPDGSNFTLKIRSTKLEDSAMYFCASKTGTGSLETQYFGPGTRLLVL.

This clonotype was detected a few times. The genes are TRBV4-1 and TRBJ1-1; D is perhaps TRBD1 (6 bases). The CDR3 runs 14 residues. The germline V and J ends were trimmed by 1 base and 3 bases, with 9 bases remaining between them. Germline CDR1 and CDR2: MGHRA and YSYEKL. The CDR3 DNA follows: TGCGCCAGCAGCCAAGGGACAGCCGACACTGAAGCTTTCTTT. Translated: CASSQGTADTEAFF.

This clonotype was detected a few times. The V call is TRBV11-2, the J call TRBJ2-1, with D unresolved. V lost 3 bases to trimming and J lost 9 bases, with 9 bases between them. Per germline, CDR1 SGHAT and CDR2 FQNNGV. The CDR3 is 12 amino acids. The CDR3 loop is CASSFDAFEQFF. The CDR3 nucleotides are TGTGCCAGCAGCTTCGACGCGTTTGAGCAGTTCTTC. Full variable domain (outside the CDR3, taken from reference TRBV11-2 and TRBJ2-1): EAGVAQSPRYKIIEKRQSVAFWCNPISGHATLYWYQQILGQGPKLLIQFQNNGVVDDSQLPKDRFSAERLKGVDSTLKIQPAKLEDSAVYLCASSFDAFEQFFGPGTRLTVL.

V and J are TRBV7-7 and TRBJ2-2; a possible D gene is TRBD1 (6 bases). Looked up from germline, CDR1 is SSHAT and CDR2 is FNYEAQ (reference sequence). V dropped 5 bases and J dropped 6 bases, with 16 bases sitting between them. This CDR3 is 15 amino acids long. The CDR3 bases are TGTGCCAGCAGCCTCTGGGGGCTACCGGCCGGGGAGCTGTTTTTT. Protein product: CASSLWGLPAGELFF. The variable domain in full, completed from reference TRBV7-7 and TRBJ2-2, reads GAGVSQSPRYKVTKRGQDVTLRCDPISSHATLYWYQQALGQGPEFLTYFNYEAQPDKSGLPSDRFSAERPEGSISTLTIQRTEQRDSAMYRCASSLWGLPAGELFFGEGSRLTVL.

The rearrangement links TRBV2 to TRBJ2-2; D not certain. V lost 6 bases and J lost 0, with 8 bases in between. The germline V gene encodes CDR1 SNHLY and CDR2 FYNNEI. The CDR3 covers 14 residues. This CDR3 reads CASRSNANTGELFF. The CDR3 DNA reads TGTGCCAGCAGGTCAAACGCGAACACCGGGGAGCTGTTTTTT.

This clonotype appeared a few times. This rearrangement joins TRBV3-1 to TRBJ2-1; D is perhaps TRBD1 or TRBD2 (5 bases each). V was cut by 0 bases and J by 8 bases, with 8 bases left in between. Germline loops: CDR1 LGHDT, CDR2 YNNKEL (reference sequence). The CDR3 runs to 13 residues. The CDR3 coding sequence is TGTGCCAGCAGCCAAGAGGGGGTACATGAGCAGTTCTTC. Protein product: CASSQEGVHEQFF.

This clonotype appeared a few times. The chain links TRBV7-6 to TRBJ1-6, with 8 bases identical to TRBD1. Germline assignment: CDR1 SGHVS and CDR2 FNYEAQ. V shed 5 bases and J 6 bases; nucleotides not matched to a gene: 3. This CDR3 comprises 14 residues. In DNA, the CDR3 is TGTGCCAGCAGCCCGGACAGGGCTAATTCACCCCTCCACTTT. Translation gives CASSPDRANSPLHF.

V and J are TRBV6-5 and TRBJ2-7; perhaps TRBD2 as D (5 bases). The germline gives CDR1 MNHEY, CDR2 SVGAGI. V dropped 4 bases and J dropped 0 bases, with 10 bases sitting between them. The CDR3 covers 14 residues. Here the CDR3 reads CASSSTGYSYEQYF. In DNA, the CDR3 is TGTGCCAGCAGTTCAACGGGGTACTCCTACGAGCAGTACTTC.

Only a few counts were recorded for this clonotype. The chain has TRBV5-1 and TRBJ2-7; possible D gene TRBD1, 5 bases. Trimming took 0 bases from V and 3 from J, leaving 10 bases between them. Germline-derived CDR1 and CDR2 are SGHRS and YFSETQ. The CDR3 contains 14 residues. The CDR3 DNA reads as TGCGCCAGCAGCTTGGCAGGGTCCATCTACGAGCAGTACTTC. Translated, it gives CASSLAGSIYEQYF.

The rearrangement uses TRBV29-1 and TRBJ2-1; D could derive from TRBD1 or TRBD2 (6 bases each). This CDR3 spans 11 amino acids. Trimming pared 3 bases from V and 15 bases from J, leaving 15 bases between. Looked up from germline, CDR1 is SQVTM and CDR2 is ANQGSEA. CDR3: CSVEMVRGPFF. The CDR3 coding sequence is TGCAGCGTTGAGATGGTCCGGGGGCCGTTCTTC.